This T cell receptor (beta chain) was sequenced in a study of T cells in localized non-small cell lung cancer. In its sample, this clone was seen a few times. Antigen: not known. The assay was immunoSEQ multiplex PCR, and TCRdb's table has in-frame clones only and misses some. The sample carries just under 2,000 clones, under 25% recorded once. Germline loops: CDR1 SQVTM, CDR2 ANQGSEA. V dropped 1 base and J dropped 0 bases, with 6 bases sitting between them. This CDR3 contains 13 residues. Study-level points and caveats: Longer overall survival associated with higher blood T cell density; shorter survival with higher adjacent-lung clonality.

J is TRBJ1-1 and V is TRBV29-1; the D gene is possibly TRBD1 (5 bases). The sequences come from lung tumor tissue, collected before any cancer treatment. The receptor's source is a woman aged 35 to 70 with stage I lung adenocarcinoma. CDR3 coding DNA: TGCAGCGTTGAAGGACAGATGAACACTGAAGCTTTCTTT. This gives the protein CSVEGQMNTEAFF. Looking up the rest from reference TRBV29-1 and TRBJ1-1 gives the full variable domain: SAVISQKPSRDICQRGTSLTIQCQVDSQVTMMFWYRQQPGQSLTLIATANQGSEATYESGFVIDKFPISRPNLTFSTLTVSNMSPEDSSIYLCSVEGQMNTEAFFGQGTRLTVV.